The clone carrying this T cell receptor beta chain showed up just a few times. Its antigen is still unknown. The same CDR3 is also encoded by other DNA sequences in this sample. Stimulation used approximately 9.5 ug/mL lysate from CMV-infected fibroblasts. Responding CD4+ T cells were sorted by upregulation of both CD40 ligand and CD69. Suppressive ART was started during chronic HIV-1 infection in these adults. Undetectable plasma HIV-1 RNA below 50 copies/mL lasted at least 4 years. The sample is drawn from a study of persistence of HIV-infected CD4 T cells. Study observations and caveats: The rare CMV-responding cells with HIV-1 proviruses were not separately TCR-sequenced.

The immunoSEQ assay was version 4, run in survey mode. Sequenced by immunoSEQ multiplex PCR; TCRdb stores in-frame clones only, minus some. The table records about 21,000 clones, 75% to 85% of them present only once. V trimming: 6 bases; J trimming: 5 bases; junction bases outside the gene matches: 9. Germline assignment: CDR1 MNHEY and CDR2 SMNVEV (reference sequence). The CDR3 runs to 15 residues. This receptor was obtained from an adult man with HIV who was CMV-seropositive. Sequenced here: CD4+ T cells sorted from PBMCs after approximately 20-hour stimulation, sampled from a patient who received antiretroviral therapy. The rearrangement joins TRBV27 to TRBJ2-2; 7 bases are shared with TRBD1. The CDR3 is CASRLRQGPTGELFF. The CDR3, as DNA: TGTGCCAGCAGACTCCGACAGGGCCCGACCGGGGAGCTGTTTTTT.